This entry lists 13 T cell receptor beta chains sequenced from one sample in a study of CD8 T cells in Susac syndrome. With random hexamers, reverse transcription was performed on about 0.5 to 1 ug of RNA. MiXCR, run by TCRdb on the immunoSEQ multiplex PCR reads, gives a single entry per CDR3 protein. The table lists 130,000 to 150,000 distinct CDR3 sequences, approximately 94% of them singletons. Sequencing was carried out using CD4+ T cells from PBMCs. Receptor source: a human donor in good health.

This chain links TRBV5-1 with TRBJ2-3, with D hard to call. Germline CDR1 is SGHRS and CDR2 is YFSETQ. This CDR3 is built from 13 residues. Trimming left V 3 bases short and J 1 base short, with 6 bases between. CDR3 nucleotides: TGCGCCAGCAGCTCTACAGGCACAGATACGCAGTATTTT. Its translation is CASSSTGTDTQYF.

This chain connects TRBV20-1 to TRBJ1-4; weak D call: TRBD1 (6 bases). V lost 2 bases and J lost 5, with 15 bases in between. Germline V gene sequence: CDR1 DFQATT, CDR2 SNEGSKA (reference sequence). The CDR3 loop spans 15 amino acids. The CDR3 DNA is TGCAGTGCTAGAAACGCGGGGGGCATAAATGAAAAACTGTTTTTT. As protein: CSARNAGGINEKLFF.

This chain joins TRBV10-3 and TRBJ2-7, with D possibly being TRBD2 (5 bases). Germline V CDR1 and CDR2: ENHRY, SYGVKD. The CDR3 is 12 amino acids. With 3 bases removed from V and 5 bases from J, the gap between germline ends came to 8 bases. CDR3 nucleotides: TGTGCCATCAGTGACCAACTAGACGAGCAGTACTTC. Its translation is CAISDQLDEQYF.

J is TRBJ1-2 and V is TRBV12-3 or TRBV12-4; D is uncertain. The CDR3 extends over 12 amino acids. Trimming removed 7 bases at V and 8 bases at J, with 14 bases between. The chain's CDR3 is CASISDKGGYTF. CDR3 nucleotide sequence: TGTGCCAGCATTTCCGACAAGGGCGGCTACACCTTC.

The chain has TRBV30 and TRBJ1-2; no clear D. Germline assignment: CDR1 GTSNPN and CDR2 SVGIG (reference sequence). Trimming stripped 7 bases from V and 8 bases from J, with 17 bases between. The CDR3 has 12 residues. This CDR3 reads CASIEGTVGYTF. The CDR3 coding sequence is TGTGCCTCTATCGAGGGAACGGTGGGCTACACCTTC.

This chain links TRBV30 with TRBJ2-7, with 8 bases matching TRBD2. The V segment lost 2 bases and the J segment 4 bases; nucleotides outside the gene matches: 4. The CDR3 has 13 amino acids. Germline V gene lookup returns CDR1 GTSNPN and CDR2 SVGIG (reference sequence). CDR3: CAWSTGGSYEQYF. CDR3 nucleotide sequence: TGTGCCTGGAGTACGGGAGGGAGTTACGAGCAGTACTTC.

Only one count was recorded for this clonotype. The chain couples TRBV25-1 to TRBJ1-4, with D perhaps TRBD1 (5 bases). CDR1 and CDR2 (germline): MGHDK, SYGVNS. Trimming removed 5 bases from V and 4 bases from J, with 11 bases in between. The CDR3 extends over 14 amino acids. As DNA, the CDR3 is TGTGCCAGCAGTCCCCATGGGGGTAATGAAAAACTGTTTTTT. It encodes CASSPHGGNEKLFF.

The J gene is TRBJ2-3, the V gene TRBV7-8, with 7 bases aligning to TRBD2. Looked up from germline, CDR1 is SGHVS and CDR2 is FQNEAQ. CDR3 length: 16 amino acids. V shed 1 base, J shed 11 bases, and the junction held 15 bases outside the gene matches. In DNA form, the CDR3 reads TGTGCCAGCAGCTTAGATGCTAGCGGTTACGACGCGTTGCAGTATTTT. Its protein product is CASSLDASGYDALQYF.

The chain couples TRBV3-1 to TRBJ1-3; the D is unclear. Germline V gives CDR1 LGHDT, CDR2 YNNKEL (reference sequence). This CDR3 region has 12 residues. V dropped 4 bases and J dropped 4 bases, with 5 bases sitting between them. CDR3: CASSRGGNTIYF. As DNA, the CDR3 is TGTGCCAGCAGCCGAGGGGGAAACACCATATATTTT.

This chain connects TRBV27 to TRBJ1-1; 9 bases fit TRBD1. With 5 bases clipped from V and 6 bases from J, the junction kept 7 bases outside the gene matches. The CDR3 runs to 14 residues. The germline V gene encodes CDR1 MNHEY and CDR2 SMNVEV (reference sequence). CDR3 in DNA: TGTGCCAGCAGTCCCGACAGGGGGAGGGCTGAAGCTTTCTTT. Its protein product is CASSPDRGRAEAFF.

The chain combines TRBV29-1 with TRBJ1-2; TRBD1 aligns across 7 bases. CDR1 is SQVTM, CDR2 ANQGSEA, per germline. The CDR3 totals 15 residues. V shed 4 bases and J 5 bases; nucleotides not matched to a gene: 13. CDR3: CSVGLGGGLGYGYTF. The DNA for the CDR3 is TGCAGCGTTGGGTTAGGGGGCGGATTAGGGTATGGCTACACCTTC.

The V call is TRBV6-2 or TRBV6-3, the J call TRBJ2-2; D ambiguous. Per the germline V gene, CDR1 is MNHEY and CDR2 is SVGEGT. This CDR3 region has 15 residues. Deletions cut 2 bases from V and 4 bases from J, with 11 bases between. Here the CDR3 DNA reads TGTGCCAGCAGTTACCCGAGGTCAAGCACCGGGGAGCTGTTTTTT. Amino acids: CASSYPRSSTGELFF.

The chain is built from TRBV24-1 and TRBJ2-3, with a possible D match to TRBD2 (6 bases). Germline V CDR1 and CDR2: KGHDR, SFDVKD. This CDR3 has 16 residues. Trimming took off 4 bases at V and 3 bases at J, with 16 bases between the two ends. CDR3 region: CATSEGQRAATDTQYF. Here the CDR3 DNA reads TGTGCCACCAGTGAGGGGCAGCGGGCCGCAACAGATACGCAGTATTTT.